This T cell receptor beta chain appears in the sequencing data of a study of cytomegalovirus exposure and HLA in healthy donors. Study-wide findings and caveats: Both high specificity and high sensitivity reportedly marked the classifier's diagnosis of cytomegalovirus status. The study labeled roughly 160 TCR beta chains cytomegalovirus-associated. One later analysis, an examination of the 100 to 150 validation repertoires, found that first-cohort TCR clusters tended to co-occur in them.

Profiling relied on immunoSEQ multiplex PCR, and the TCRdb table lists in-frame clones only, not all of them. The data contain some 120,000 clones, approximately 94% of them singletons. Remarks on this clone: The antigen is not known.

From germline, CDR1 is SGHRS and CDR2 YFSETQ. The V end was cut by 5 bases, the J end by 2 bases, with 14 bases between. The CDR3 loop spans 14 amino acids. Sequencing was carried out using PBMCs. The sequence came from a young man in good health and CMV-seronegative. The gene calls are TRBV5-1 and TRBJ2-7; tentative D call: TRBD2 (5 bases). The DNA for the CDR3 is TGCGCCAGCAGAGATGCGGGCCTGCCCTACGAGCAGTACTTC. Translation: CASRDAGLPYEQYF. Drawing the rest from reference TRBV5-1 and TRBJ2-7, the complete variable domain is KAGVTQTPRYLIKTRGQQVTLSCSPISGHRSVSWYQQTPGQGLQFLFEYFSETQRNKGNFPGRFSGRQFSNSRSEMNVSTLELGDSALYLCASRDAGLPYEQYFGPGTRLTVT.